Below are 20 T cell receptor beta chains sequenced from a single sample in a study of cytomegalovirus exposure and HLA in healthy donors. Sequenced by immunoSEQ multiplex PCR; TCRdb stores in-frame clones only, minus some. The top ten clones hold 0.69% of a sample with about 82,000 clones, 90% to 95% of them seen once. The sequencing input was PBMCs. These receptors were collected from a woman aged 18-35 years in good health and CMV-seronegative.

The CDR3 region is CASSQGTEPRGYTF. As DNA, the CDR3 is TGTGCCAGCAGTCAAGGGACAGAACCTCGTGGCTACACCTTC. V usage is TRBV27 and J usage is TRBJ1-2; 7 bases agree with TRBD1. J gave up 7 bases and V 5 bases, and 10 bases lay outside the gene matches. Germline-derived CDR1 and CDR2 are MNHEY and SMNVEV (reference sequence). CDR3 length equals 14 residues.

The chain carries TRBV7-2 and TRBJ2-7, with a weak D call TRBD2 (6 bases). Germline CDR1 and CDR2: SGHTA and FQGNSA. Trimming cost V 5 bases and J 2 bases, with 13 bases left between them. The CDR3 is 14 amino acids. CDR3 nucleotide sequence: TGTGCCAGCAGCCCCACCGCGGGGACCTACGAGCAGTACTTC. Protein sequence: CASSPTAGTYEQYF.

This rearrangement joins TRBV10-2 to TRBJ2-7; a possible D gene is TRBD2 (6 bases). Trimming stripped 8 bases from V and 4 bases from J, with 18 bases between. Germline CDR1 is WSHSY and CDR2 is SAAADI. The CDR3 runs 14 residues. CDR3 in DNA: TGCGCCAGCGGGACGGACTACCCGAGGTACGAGCAGTACTTC. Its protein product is CASGTDYPRYEQYF.

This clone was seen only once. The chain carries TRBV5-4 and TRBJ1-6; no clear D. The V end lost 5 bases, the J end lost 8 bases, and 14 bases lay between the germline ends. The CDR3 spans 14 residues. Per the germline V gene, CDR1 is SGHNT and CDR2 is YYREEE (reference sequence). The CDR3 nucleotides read TGTGCCAGCAGACGTGGAGGTGAGGATTCACCCCTCCACTTT. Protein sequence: CASRRGGEDSPLHF. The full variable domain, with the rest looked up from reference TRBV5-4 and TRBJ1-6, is ETGVTQSPTHLIKTRGQQVTLRCSSQSGHNTVSWYQQALGQGPQFIFQYYREEENGRGNFPPRFSGLQFPNYSSELNVNALELDDSALYLCASRRGGEDSPLHFGNGTRLTVT.

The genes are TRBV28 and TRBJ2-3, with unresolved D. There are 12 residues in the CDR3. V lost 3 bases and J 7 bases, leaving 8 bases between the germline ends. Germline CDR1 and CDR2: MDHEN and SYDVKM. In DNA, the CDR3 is TGTGCCAGCAGTTTGAGGCGGAATACGCAGTATTTT. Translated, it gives CASSLRRNTQYF. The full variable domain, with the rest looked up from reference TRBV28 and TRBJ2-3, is DVKVTQSSRYLVKRTGEKVFLECVQDMDHENMFWYRQDPGLGLRLIYFSYDVKMKEKGDIPEGYSVSREKKERFSLILESASTNQTSMYLCASSLRRNTQYFGPGTRLTVL.

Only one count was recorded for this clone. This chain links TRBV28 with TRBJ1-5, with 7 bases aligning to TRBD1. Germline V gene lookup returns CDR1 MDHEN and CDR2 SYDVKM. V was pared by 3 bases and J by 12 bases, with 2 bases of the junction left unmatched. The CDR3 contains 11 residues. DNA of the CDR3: TGTGCCAGCAGTTTGAACAGGGGCCAGCATTTT. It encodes CASSLNRGQHF.

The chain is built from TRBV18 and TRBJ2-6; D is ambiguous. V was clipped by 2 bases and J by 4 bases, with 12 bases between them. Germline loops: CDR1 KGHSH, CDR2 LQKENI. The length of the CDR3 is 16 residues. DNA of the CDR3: TGTGCCAGCTCACCATGGTCGGTTACCGGGGCCAACGTCCTGACTTTC. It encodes CASSPWSVTGANVLTF.

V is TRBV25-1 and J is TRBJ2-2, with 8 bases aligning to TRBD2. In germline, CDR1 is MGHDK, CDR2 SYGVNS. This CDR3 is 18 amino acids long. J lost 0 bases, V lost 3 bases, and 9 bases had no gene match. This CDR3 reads CASSDLSLAETNTGELFF. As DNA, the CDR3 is TGTGCCAGCAGTGATTTATCACTAGCGGAGACGAACACCGGGGAGCTGTTTTTT. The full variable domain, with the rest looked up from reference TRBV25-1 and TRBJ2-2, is EADIYQTPRYLVIGTGKKITLECSQTMGHDKMYWYQQDPGMELHLIHYSYGVNSTEKGDLSSESTVSRIRTEHFPLTLESARPSHTSQYLCASSDLSLAETNTGELFFGEGSRLTVL.

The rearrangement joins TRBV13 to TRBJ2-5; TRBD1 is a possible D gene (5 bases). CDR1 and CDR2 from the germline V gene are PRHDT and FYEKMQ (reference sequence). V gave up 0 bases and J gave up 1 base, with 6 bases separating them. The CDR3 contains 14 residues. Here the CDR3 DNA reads TGTGCCAGCAGCTTAGGGACAGCCCAAGAGACCCAGTACTTC. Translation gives CASSLGTAQETQYF.

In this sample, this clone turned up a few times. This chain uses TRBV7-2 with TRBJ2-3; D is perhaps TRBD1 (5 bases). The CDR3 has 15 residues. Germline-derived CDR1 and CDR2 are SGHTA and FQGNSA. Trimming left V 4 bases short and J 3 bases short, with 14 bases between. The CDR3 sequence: CASSSLGRVTDTQYF. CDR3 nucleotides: TGTGCCAGCAGCTCGCTTGGCAGGGTGACAGATACGCAGTATTTT.

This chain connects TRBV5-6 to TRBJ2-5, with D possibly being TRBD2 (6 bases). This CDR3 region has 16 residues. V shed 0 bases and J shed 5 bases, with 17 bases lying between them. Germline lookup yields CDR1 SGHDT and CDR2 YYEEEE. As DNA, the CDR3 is TGTGCCAGCAGCTTGGTTGGGGCGGGGCCGGGGGAGACCCAGTACTTC. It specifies CASSLVGAGPGETQYF.

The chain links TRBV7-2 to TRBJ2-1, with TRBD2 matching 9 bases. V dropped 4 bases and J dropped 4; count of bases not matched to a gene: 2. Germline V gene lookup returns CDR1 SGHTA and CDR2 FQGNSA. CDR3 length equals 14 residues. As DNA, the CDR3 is TGTGCCAGCAGCTCAACTAGCGGGTACAATGAGCAGTTCTTC. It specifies CASSSTSGYNEQFF.

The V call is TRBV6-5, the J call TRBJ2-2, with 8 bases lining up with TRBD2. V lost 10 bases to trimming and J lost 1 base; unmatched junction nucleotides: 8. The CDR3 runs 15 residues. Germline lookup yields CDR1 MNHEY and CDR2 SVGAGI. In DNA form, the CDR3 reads TGTGCCACCCGCCCGGGGGGGAAGAACACCGGGGAGCTGTTTTTT. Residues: CATRPGGKNTGELFF.

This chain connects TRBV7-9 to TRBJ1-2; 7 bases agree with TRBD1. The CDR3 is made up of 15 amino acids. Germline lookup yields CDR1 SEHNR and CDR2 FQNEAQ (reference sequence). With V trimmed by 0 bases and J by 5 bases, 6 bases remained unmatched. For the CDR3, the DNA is TGTGCCAGCAGCTTAGCGACAGGGAGCTTTTATGGCTACACCTTC. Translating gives CASSLATGSFYGYTF.

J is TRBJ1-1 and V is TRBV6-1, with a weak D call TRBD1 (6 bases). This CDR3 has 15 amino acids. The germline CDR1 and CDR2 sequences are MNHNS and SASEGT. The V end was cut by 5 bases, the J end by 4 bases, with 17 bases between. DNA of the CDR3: TGTGCCAGCAGTCGGGGGGGCTCAGTAGGCACTGAAGCTTTCTTT. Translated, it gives CASSRGGSVGTEAFF.

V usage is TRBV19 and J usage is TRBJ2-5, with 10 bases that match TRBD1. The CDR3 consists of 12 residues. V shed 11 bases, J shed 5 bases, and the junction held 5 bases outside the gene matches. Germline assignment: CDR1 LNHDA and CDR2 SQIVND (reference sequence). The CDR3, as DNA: TGTGCCTCACGGACAGGGGGGGAGACCCAGTACTTC. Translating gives CASRTGGETQYF. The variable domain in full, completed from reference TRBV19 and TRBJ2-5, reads DGGITQSPKYLFRKEGQNVTLSCEQNLNHDAMYWYRQDPGQGLRLIYYSQIVNDFQKGDIAEGYSVSREKKESFPLTVTSAQKNPTAFYLCASRTGGETQYFGPGTRLLVL.

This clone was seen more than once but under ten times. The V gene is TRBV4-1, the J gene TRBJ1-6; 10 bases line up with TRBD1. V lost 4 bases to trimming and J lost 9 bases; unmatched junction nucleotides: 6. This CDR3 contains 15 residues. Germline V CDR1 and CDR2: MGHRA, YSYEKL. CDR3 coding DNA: TGCGCCAGCAGCCGTTCCCGGGACAGGGGTTCACCCCTCCACTTT. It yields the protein CASSRSRDRGSPLHF.

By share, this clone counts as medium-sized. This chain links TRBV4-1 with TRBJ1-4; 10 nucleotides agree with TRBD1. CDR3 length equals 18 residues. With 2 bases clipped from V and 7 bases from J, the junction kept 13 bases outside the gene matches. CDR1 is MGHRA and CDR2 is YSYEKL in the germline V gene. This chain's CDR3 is CASSQLGQGDSSGEKLFF. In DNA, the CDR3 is TGCGCCAGCAGCCAACTCGGACAGGGGGATAGTTCGGGTGAAAAACTGTTTTTT.

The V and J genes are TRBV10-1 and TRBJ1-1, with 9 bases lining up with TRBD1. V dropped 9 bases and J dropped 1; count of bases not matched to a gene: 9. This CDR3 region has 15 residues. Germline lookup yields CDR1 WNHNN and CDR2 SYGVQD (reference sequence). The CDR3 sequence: CARNRGRPANTEAFF. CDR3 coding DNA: TGCGCCAGGAACAGGGGGCGGCCTGCGAACACTGAAGCTTTCTTT.

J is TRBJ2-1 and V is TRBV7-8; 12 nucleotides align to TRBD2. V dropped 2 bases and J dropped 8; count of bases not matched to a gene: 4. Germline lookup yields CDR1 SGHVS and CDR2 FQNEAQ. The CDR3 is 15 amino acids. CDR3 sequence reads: CASSLLTSGGYEQFF. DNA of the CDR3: TGTGCCAGCAGCTTACTAACTAGCGGGGGGTATGAGCAGTTCTTC.